Shown below are 25 T cell receptor beta chains from a single sample sequenced in a study of blood T cell repertoires in COVID-19. This table comes from immunoSEQ multiplex PCR, and its TCRdb copy is limited to in-frame clones, with some not included. The table lists some 170,000 clones, around 85% of them singletons, with under 9.5% in the top ten. Sequences were obtained from peripheral blood. The receptors stem from a woman aged 55-69 years with acute or convalescent COVID-19.

This clone has just one count. V is TRBV5-4 and J is TRBJ1-4; 7 positions match TRBD1. The germline gives CDR1 SGHNT, CDR2 YYREEE (reference sequence). Trimming at V came to 4 bases and at J to 5 bases, leaving 8 bases not matched to a gene. CDR3 size: 15 residues. DNA for the CDR3: TGTGCCAGCAGCGTCCAGACAGGGCTGAATGAAAAACTGTTTTTT. The encoded protein is CASSVQTGLNEKLFF. Full variable domain (remainder filled in from reference TRBV5-4 and TRBJ1-4): ETGVTQSPTHLIKTRGQQVTLRCSSQSGHNTVSWYQQALGQGPQFIFQYYREEENGRGNFPPRFSGLQFPNYSSELNVNALELDDSALYLCASSVQTGLNEKLFFGSGTQLSVL.

V gene TRBV29-1 combines with J gene TRBJ2-7, with 9 bases aligning to TRBD2. CDR1 and CDR2 (germline): SQVTM, ANQGSEA. CDR3 length: 12 amino acids. V shed 3 bases and J 5 bases; nucleotides not matched to a gene: 2. The CDR3 spells CSVEASGDEQYF. The CDR3 DNA reads TGCAGCGTTGAGGCTAGCGGGGACGAGCAGTACTTC.

The rearrangement joins TRBV19 to TRBJ2-1, with 12 bases matching TRBD2. Trimming took 9 bases from V and 4 from J; bases not matched to a gene: 10. Germline V CDR1 and CDR2: LNHDA, SQIVND (reference sequence). This CDR3 is built from 16 residues. CDR3 bases: TGTGCCAGCCATACTAGCGGGAGGAGCAGGTACAATGAGCAGTTCTTC. The encoded protein is CASHTSGRSRYNEQFF.

This chain links TRBV11-2 with TRBJ1-2; D is perhaps TRBD1 (5 bases). Germline CDR1 SGHAT, CDR2 FQNNGV. This CDR3 is 13 amino acids long. V was cut by 1 base and J by 7 bases, with 10 bases left in between. In nucleotides, the CDR3 is TGTGCCAGCAGCTTAGCGGGGGGGATTGGCTACACCTTC. It codes for CASSLAGGIGYTF.

This chain uses TRBV6-5 with TRBJ1-1, with D tentatively TRBD1 (6 bases). Germline CDR1 MNHEY, CDR2 SVGAGI. Trimming removed 8 bases at V and 1 base at J, with 11 bases between. The CDR3 runs 13 residues. CDR3 bases: TGTGCCAGCGCTGGACAGAAGAACACTGAAGCTTTCTTT. It is translated as CASAGQKNTEAFF.

The gene calls are TRBV6-5 and TRBJ2-3, with 7 bases fitting TRBD2. Germline CDR1 and CDR2: MNHEY and SVGAGI. The CDR3 covers 15 residues. Trimming at V came to 5 bases and at J to 5 bases, leaving 10 bases not matched to a gene. CDR3: CASSTKAGAVDTQYF. The CDR3, as DNA: TGTGCCAGCAGTACCAAGGCGGGAGCCGTAGATACGCAGTATTTT.

This chain joins TRBV5-4 and TRBJ2-7; D perhaps matches TRBD2 (6 bases). Trimming stripped 4 bases from V and 2 bases from J, with 19 bases between. This CDR3 is built from 16 residues. Germline V CDR1 and CDR2: SGHNT, YYREEE (reference sequence). This chain's CDR3 is CASSPSSPGVAYEQYF. Written as DNA, the CDR3 is TGTGCCAGCAGCCCCTCTTCCCCGGGAGTGGCCTACGAGCAGTACTTC.

This chain connects TRBV5-5 to TRBJ1-1; D is unresolved. In germline, CDR1 is SGHKS, CDR2 YYEKEE (reference sequence). The CDR3 spans 15 residues. V lost 3 bases and J lost 5, with 17 bases in between. The CDR3 sequence is CASSSLEATTTEAFF. DNA of the CDR3: TGTGCCAGCAGCTCCTTGGAGGCTACGACAACTGAAGCTTTCTTT. The entire variable domain, with the rest obtained from reference TRBV5-5 and TRBJ1-1, is as follows: DAGVTQSPTHLIKTRGQQVTLRCSPISGHKSVSWYQQVLGQGPQFIFQYYEKEERGRGNFPDRFSARQFPNYSSELNVNALLLGDSALYLCASSSLEATTTEAFFGQGTRLTVV.

The V gene is TRBV7-9, the J gene TRBJ1-5; 9 bases fit TRBD1. The CDR3 loop spans 17 amino acids. Trimming took 4 bases from V and 5 from J; bases not matched to a gene: 12. Per the germline V gene, CDR1 is SEHNR and CDR2 is FQNEAQ (reference sequence). This CDR3 reads CASSWGTGSGRHQPQHF. The CDR3 nucleotides read TGTGCCAGCAGCTGGGGGACAGGGTCAGGCCGGCATCAGCCCCAGCATTTT.

V and J are TRBV6-5 and TRBJ1-2; 7 nucleotides match TRBD1. Losses at the gene ends were 1 base for V and 4 bases for J; bases not matched to a gene: 6. Germline V CDR1 and CDR2: MNHEY, SVGAGI. CDR3 size: 15 residues. CDR3: CASSYYGTELYGYTF. DNA of the CDR3: TGTGCCAGCAGTTACTATGGGACAGAGCTCTATGGCTACACCTTC.

V and J are TRBV2 and TRBJ2-7; 7 bases are a match to TRBD2. CDR3 size: 13 residues. Germline V CDR1 and CDR2: SNHLY, FYNNEI. V was pared by 7 bases and J by 2 bases, with 5 bases of the junction left unmatched. DNA for the CDR3: TGTGCCAGCACGACTAGCTGGGCCTACGAGCAGTACTTC. Protein: CASTTSWAYEQYF.

This sequence joins TRBV3-1 (or the pseudogene TRBV3-2) and TRBJ2-7; 16 positions agree with TRBD2. Looked up from germline, CDR1 is LGHDT and CDR2 is YNNKEL (reference sequence). The CDR3 contains 15 residues. V shed 1 base, J shed 12 bases, and the junction held 6 bases outside the gene matches. In DNA form, the CDR3 reads TGTGCCAGCAGCCAAGGGGGGACTAGCGGGAGGGCCTGGTACGTC. This encodes CASSQGGTSGRAWYV.

This chain joins TRBV6-5 and TRBJ2-5; D gene uncertain. This CDR3 has 12 residues. In germline, CDR1 is MNHEY, CDR2 SVGAGI. V shed 10 bases and J shed 5 bases, with 14 bases lying between them. CDR3 nucleotide sequence: TGTGCCACCAGAGGAGAGTGGGAGACCCAGTACTTC. Translating gives CATRGEWETQYF.

With regard to this clone: The junction departs from the called germline gene at one end, perhaps through a read error. This chain joins TRBV6-5 and TRBJ2-1, with 11 positions matching TRBD2. CDR1 and CDR2 (germline): MNHEY, SVGAGI. The CDR3 spans 14 residues. The CDR3 region is CASSTEPPLAGALF. The CDR3 DNA follows: TGTGCCAGCAGTACCGAGCCCCCACTAGCGGGAGCTCTCTTC.

J is TRBJ2-5 and V is TRBV7-9; 11 bases are shared with TRBD2. V lost 8 bases to trimming and J lost 2 bases; unmatched junction nucleotides: 7. Germline CDR1 and CDR2: SEHNR and FQNEAQ (reference sequence). CDR3 length: 15 residues. CDR3 protein: CASSRLAGLQETQYF. CDR3 in DNA: TGTGCCAGCTCCCGACTAGCGGGGTTACAAGAGACCCAGTACTTC.

V is TRBV11-1 and J is TRBJ2-5; 9 positions match TRBD2. The V gene end was trimmed by 7 bases and the J gene end by 0 bases; junction bases not matched to a gene: 3. This CDR3 is built from 14 residues. Germline lookup yields CDR1 SGHAT and CDR2 FQDESV (reference sequence). Written as DNA, the CDR3 is TGTGCCAGCACCGCGGGGGGGTACCAAGAGACCCAGTACTTC. As protein: CASTAGGYQETQYF.

J is TRBJ1-1 and V is TRBV5-1; 9 nucleotides line up with TRBD1. The V and J ends lost 4 bases and 4 bases, in that order; junction bases with no gene match: 5. CDR3 length: 14 residues. Germline CDR1 SGHRS, CDR2 YFSETQ. CDR3 in amino acids: CASSPLDRGTEAFF. The CDR3, as DNA: TGCGCCAGCAGCCCATTGGACAGGGGCACTGAAGCTTTCTTT.

This chain joins TRBV29-1 and TRBJ1-1; the D is unclear. The CDR3 sequence is 12 residues long. Germline CDR1 SQVTM, CDR2 ANQGSEA. V was cut by 4 bases and J by 1 base, with 7 bases left in between. CDR3 region: CSVGAGNTEAFF. CDR3 nucleotides: TGCAGCGTTGGGGCGGGGAACACTGAAGCTTTCTTT.

The chain employs TRBV29-1 and TRBJ2-2; D might be TRBD2 (6 bases). Looked up from germline, CDR1 is SQVTM and CDR2 is ANQGSEA. With 4 bases removed from V and 7 bases from J, the gap between germline ends came to 7 bases. The CDR3 consists of 11 residues. CDR3 sequence: CSVVGGGELFF. The DNA of the CDR3 is TGCAGCGTTGTCGGGGGCGGGGAGCTGTTTTTT.

V and J are TRBV2 and TRBJ1-5; D is possibly TRBD1 (5 bases). The ends were cut back, 3 bases at V and 6 bases at J, with 9 bases in the middle. This CDR3 spans 13 amino acids. Germline values: CDR1 SNHLY, CDR2 FYNNEI. The CDR3 loop is CASSEGGGQPQHF. The CDR3 nucleotides read TGTGCCAGCAGTGAGGGGGGGGGTCAGCCCCAGCATTTT.

V gene TRBV3-1 (or the pseudogene TRBV3-2) combines with J gene TRBJ2-4, with D tentatively TRBD2 (6 bases). The CDR3 length is 15 residues. V was pared by 2 bases and J by 9 bases, with 17 bases between. Looked up from germline, CDR1 is LGHDT and CDR2 is YNNKEL (reference sequence). CDR3 in amino acids: CASSQSRDSRGIQYF. Written as DNA, the CDR3 is TGTGCCAGCAGCCAAAGTCGGGACTCAAGGGGCATTCAGTACTTC.

The chain has TRBV5-1 and TRBJ2-3; unclear D gene. CDR3 length: 13 residues. Germline V gene sequence: CDR1 SGHRS, CDR2 YFSETQ. V was cut by 2 bases and J by 0 bases, with 4 bases left in between. CDR3 in DNA: TGCGCCAGCAGCTTACGGAGCACAGATACGCAGTATTTT. It yields the protein CASSLRSTDTQYF. The full variable domain, completed using reference TRBV5-1 and TRBJ2-3, is KAGVTQTPRYLIKTRGQQVTLSCSPISGHRSVSWYQQTPGQGLQFLFEYFSETQRNKGNFPGRFSGRQFSNSRSEMNVSTLELGDSALYLCASSLRSTDTQYFGPGTRLTVL.

The chain carries TRBV7-9 and TRBJ2-3, with D tentatively TRBD1 (5 bases). This CDR3 region has 17 residues. The germline V gene has CDR1 SEHNR and CDR2 FQNEAQ (reference sequence). V was cut by 1 base and J by 0 bases, with 14 bases left in between. As DNA, the CDR3 is TGTGCCAGCAGCTTAGGGGGCGTAGACCTAAGCACAGATACGCAGTATTTT. It codes for CASSLGGVDLSTDTQYF.

This clone was seen just once. The chain joins TRBV5-1 to TRBJ2-7; perhaps TRBD2 as D (5 bases). This CDR3 spans 15 amino acids. V was clipped by 0 bases and J by 2 bases, with 12 bases between them. CDR1 is SGHRS, CDR2 YFSETQ, per germline. CDR3 DNA: TGCGCCAGCAGCTTGGCAGAGGGTCCGGCCTACGAGCAGTACGTC. This gives the protein CASSLAEGPAYEQYV.

CDR3 residues: CASSLDQVGGYTF. In DNA, the CDR3 is TGCGCCAGCAGCTTGGATCAGGTTGGAGGCTACACCTTC. The chain is built from TRBV5-1 and TRBJ1-2; D is uncertain. The CDR3 extends over 13 amino acids. CDR1 SGHRS and CDR2 YFSETQ come from the germline V gene. Trimming left V 0 bases short and J 8 bases short, with 11 bases between.